This T cell receptor (beta chain) was recovered during a study of blood T cell repertoires in COVID-19. Whole-study context: There were acute and convalescent COVID-19 samples, and they came from the United States, Italy and Spain. From T cells, B-cell-depleted T cells, or PBMCs came the material, which was cDNA or gDNA.

Original processing methods: Amplifying reference gene primers gave estimates of nucleated cell counts. TCRdb's copy holds only in-frame clones and misses some; the assay was immunoSEQ multiplex PCR. Clonal size and the V and J genes are those of that table, whereas D and trimming came from the DNA. The sample carries roughly 350,000 clones, approximately 88% recorded once. The germline gives CDR1 SNHLY, CDR2 FYNNEI. CDR3 length: 18 residues. The ends lost 4 bases at V and 3 bases at J; junction bases unmatched: 13. This clonotype was sampled from a woman in her 50s with active or convalescent COVID-19. The V and J genes are TRBV2 and TRBJ2-1; 9 bases match TRBD2. Sequenced sample: peripheral blood. CDR3: CASSVPSGGPNFYNEQFF. The CDR3 bases are TGTGCCAGCAGTGTACCCAGCGGGGGGCCTAATTTCTACAATGAGCAGTTCTTC.